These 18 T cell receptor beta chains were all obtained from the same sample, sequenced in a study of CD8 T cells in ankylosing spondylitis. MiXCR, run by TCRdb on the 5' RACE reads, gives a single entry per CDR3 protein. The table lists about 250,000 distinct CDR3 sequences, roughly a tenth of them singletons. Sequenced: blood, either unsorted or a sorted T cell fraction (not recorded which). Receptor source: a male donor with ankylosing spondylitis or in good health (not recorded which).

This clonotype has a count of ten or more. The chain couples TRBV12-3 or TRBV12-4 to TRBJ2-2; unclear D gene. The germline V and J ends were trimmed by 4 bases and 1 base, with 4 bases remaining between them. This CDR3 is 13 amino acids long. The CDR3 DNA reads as TGTGCCAGCAGTTCCCGGAACACCGGGGAGCTGTTTTTT. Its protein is CASSSRNTGELFF.

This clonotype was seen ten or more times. The CDR3 spells CASSQVGTAYQETQYF. DNA of the CDR3: TGCGCCAGCAGCCAAGTTGGAACAGCGTACCAAGAGACCCAGTACTTC. This chain uses TRBV4-1 with TRBJ2-5; D is undetermined. Germline CDR1 and CDR2: MGHRA and YSYEKL. The length of the CDR3 is 16 residues. V was clipped by 1 base and J by 0 bases, with 12 bases between them.

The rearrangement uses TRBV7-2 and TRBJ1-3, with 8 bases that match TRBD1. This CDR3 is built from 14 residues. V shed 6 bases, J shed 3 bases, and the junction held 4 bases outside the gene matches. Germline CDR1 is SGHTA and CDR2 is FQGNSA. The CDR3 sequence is CASSPDRGGNTIYF. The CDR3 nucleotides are TGTGCCAGCAGTCCTGACAGGGGTGGAAACACCATATATTTT.

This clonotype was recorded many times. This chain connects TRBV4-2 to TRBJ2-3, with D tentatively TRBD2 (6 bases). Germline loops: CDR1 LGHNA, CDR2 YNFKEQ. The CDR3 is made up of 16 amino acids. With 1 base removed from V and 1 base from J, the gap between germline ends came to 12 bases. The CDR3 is CASSQGFGGGTDTQYF. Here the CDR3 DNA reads TGTGCCAGCAGCCAAGGGTTTGGCGGGGGCACAGATACGCAGTATTTT.

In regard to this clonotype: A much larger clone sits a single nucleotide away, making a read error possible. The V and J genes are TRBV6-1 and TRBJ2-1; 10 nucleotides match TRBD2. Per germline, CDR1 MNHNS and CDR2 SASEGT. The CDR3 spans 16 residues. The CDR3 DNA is TGTGCACTCGGAGCGGGAGGGCCGGGATCCTACAATGAGCAGCTCTTC. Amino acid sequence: CALGAGGPGSYNEQLF.

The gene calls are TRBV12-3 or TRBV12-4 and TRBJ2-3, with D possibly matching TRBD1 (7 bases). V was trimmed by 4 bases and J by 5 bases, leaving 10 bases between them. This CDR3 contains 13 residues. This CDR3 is CASSYRGGDTQYF. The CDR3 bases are TGTGCCAGCAGTTACAGGGGAGGAGATACGCAGTATTTT.

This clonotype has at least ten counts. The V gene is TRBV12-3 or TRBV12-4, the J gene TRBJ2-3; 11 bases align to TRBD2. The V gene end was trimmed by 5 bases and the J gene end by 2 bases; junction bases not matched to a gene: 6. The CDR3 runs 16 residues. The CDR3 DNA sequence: TGTGCCAGCAGTATTCTAGCGGGAGGTAACACAGATACGCAGTATTTT. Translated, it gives CASSILAGGNTDTQYF.

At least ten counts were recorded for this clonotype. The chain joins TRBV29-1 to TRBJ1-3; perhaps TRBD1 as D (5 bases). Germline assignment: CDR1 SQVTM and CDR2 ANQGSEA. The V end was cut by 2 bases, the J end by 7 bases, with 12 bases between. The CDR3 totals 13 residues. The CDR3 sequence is CSVETGPLNTIYF. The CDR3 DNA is TGCAGCGTTGAAACAGGACCCCTTAACACCATATATTTT.

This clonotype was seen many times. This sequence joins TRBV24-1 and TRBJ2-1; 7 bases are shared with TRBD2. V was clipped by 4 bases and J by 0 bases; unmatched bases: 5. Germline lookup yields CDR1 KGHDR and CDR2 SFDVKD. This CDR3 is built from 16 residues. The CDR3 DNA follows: TGTGCCACCAGTGACTCGGGGGGAAGCTCCTACAATGAGCAGTTCTTC. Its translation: CATSDSGGSSYNEQFF.

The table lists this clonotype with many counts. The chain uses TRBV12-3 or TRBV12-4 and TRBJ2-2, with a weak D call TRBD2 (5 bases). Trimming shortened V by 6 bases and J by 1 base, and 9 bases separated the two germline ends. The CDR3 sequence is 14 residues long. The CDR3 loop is CASSPEGNTGELFF. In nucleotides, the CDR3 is TGTGCCAGCAGCCCCGAGGGGAACACCGGGGAGCTGTTTTTT.

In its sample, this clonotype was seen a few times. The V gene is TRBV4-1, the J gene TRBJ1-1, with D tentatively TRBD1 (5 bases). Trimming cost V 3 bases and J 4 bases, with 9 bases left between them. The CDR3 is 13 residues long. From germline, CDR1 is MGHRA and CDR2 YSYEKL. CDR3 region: CASSQPGVTEAFF. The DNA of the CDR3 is TGCGCCAGCAGCCAGCCGGGGGTCACTGAAGCTTTCTTT.

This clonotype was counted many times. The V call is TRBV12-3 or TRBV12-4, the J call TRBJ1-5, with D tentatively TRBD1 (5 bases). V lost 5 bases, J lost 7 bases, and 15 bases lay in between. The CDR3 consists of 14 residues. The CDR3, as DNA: TGTGCCAGCAGTGGGCAGGGAGCAGGGCAGCCCCAGCATTTT. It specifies CASSGQGAGQPQHF.

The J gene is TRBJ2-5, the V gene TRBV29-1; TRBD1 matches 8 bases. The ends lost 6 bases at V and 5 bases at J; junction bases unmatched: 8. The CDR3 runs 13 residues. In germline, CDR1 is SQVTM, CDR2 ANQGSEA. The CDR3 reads CSVPERQGETQYF. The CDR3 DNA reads TGCAGCGTCCCGGAACGACAGGGGGAGACCCAGTACTTC.

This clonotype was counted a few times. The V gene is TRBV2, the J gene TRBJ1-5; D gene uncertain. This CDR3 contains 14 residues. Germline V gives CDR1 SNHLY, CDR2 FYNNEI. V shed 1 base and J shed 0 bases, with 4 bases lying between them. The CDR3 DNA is TGTGCCAGCAGTGAAGGTTATAGCAATCAGCCCCAGCATTTT. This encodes CASSEGYSNQPQHF. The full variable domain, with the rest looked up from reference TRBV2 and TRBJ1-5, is EPEVTQTPSHQVTQMGQEVILRCVPISNHLYFYWYRQILGQKVEFLVSFYNNEISEKSEIFDDQFSVERPDGSNFTLKIRSTKLEDSAMYFCASSEGYSNQPQHFGDGTRLSIL.

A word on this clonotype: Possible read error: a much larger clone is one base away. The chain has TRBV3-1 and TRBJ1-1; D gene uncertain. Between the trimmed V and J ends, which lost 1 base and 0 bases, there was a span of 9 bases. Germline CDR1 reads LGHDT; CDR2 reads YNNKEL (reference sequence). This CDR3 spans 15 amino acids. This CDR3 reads CASSQGSSMNTEAFF. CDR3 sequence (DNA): TGTGCCAGCAGCCAAGGTTCAAGCATGAACACTGAAGCTTTCTTT. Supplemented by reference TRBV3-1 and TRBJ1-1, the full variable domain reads DTAVSQTPKYLVTQMGNDKSIKCEQNLGHDTMYWYKQDSKKFLKIMFSYNNKELIINETVPNRFSPKSPDKAHLNLHINSLELGDSAVYFCASSQGSSMNTEAFFGQGTRLTVV.

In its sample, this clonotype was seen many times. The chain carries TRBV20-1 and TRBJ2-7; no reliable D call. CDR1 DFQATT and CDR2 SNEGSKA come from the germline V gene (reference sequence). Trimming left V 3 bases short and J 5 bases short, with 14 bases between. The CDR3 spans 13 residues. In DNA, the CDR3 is TGCAGTGCTAGGAAGACCGCTATAGACGAGCAGTACTTC. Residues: CSARKTAIDEQYF.

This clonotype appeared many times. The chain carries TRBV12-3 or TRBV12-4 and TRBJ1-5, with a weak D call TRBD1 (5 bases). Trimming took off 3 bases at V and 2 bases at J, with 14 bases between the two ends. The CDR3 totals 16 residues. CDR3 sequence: CASSFGGEVGNQPQHF. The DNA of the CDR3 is TGTGCCAGCAGTTTTGGAGGGGAGGTTGGCAATCAGCCCCAGCATTTT.

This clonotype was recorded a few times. In DNA form, the CDR3 reads TGTGCCAGCAGTTTAGTGCAGGGACACTACGAGCAGTACTTC. Protein product: CASSLVQGHYEQYF. This chain connects TRBV27 to TRBJ2-7, with a possible D match to TRBD1 (6 bases). Germline values: CDR1 MNHEY, CDR2 SMNVEV (reference sequence). The CDR3 totals 14 residues. Trimming stripped 2 bases from V and 3 bases from J, with 11 bases between.